The 11 T cell receptor beta chains presented below share a single source sample, sequenced in a study of T-cell reconstitution after alpha-beta-depleted transplantation in children. The library targeted TCRbeta and was prepared with unique molecular identifiers. TCRdb analysed the PCR reads with MiXCR anew, one entry per CDR3 protein. The sample consists of under 250,000 distinct CDR3 sequences, approximately 19% of them appearing once. The sequencing used PBMCs, mostly from graft donor cells, collected 360 days after TCRalphabeta/CD19-depleted stem cell transplant. The receptors shown here come from a male patient under 10 years old who had a stem cell transplant for acute lymphoblastic leukemia, so the T cells may come from the graft donor.

The V and J genes are TRBV12-3 or TRBV12-4 and TRBJ2-1; 9 bases match TRBD1. V lost 5 bases, J lost 4 bases, and 9 bases stayed unmatched. This CDR3 is built from 16 residues. CDR3 sequence reads: CASSTSGTGRYNEQFF. The CDR3 DNA sequence: TGTGCCAGCAGTACATCCGGGACAGGGCGGTACAATGAGCAGTTCTTC.

This clonotype turned up a few times. This rearrangement joins TRBV6-6 to TRBJ2-7; D tentatively reads TRBD1 or TRBD2 (6 bases each). V dropped 5 bases and J dropped 0 bases, with 20 bases sitting between them. The CDR3 runs to 17 residues. Germline values: CDR1 MNHNY, CDR2 SVGAGI (reference sequence). The chain's CDR3 is CASSPPRRGPHSYEQYF. The CDR3 coding sequence is TGTGCCAGCAGTCCGCCTCGACGGGGGCCGCACTCCTACGAGCAGTACTTC.

This clonotype was seen only a few times. The chain carries TRBV29-1 and TRBJ2-7, with 7 bases lining up with TRBD2. The V and J ends lost 5 bases and 0 bases, in that order; junction bases with no gene match: 4. CDR3 size: 13 residues. Germline-derived CDR1 and CDR2 are SQVTM and ANQGSEA. The CDR3 is CSVTSVSSYEQYF. CDR3 DNA sequence: TGCAGCGTTACTAGCGTGAGCTCCTACGAGCAGTACTTC.

V usage is TRBV7-9 and J usage is TRBJ1-1; no firm D call. This CDR3 comprises 14 residues. V lost 1 base, J lost 1 base, and 7 bases lay in between. In germline, CDR1 is SEHNR, CDR2 FQNEAQ (reference sequence). The CDR3 here is CASSLDGWNTEAFF. The CDR3 DNA sequence: TGTGCCAGCAGCTTAGATGGATGGAACACTGAAGCTTTCTTT.

This chain connects TRBV12-3 or TRBV12-4 to TRBJ2-1; D is unclear. The CDR3 consists of 13 residues. Trimming removed 5 bases from V and 9 bases from J, with 14 bases in between. CDR3 residues: CASSTRGVTEQFF. The CDR3 bases are TGTGCCAGCAGTACCCGCGGAGTAACTGAGCAGTTCTTC.

This clonotype was seen a handful of times. V gene TRBV4-2 combines with J gene TRBJ2-4; 8 nucleotides line up with TRBD2. CDR3 length equals 15 residues. Germline CDR1 reads LGHNA; CDR2 reads YNFKEQ. The trim removed 1 base at V and 8 bases at J, leaving 7 bases unmatched. The CDR3 region has the DNA TGTGCCAGCAGCCAAGGCGGGGGGCAGGGTGACATTCAGTACTTC. Translation gives CASSQGGGQGDIQYF.

V gene TRBV29-1 combines with J gene TRBJ2-3; D remains unclear. Per germline, CDR1 SQVTM and CDR2 ANQGSEA. The CDR3 covers 15 residues. The V end lost 0 bases, the J end lost 4 bases, and 14 bases lay between the germline ends. CDR3 DNA sequence: TGCAGCGTTGAAGATGCCGGGTTCGGCCCAGATACGCAGTATTTT. Translation: CSVEDAGFGPDTQYF.

Only a few counts were recorded for this clonotype. The genes are TRBV9 and TRBJ1-1; D gene uncertain. Per germline, CDR1 SGDLS and CDR2 YYNGEE. With 2 bases removed from V and 0 bases from J, the gap between germline ends came to 5 bases. The length of the CDR3 is 13 residues. CDR3 amino acids: CASSVTLNTEAFF. The CDR3 DNA reads TGTGCCAGCAGCGTTACACTGAACACTGAAGCTTTCTTT. Filled out from reference TRBV9 and TRBJ1-1, the complete variable domain reads DSGVTQTPKHLITATGQRVTLRCSPRSGDLSVYWYQQSLDQGLQFLIQYYNGEERAKGNILERFSAQQFPDLHSELNLSSLELGDSALYFCASSVTLNTEAFFGQGTRLTVV.

The chain has TRBV5-1 and TRBJ2-7; D may be TRBD1 (6 bases). CDR1 is SGHRS, CDR2 YFSETQ, per germline. The CDR3 spans 15 residues. V lost 4 bases and J 5 bases, leaving 19 bases between the germline ends. CDR3 sequence: CASSQPRWGLHEQYF. CDR3 sequence (DNA): TGCGCCAGCAGCCAACCCCGTTGGGGGCTCCACGAGCAGTACTTC.

This clonotype was seen at least ten times. This chain uses TRBV20-1 with TRBJ2-6, with TRBD1 identical over 7 bases. Germline CDR1 DFQATT, CDR2 SNEGSKA (reference sequence). The CDR3 runs 16 residues. Trimming at V came to 3 bases and at J to 4 bases, leaving 9 bases not matched to a gene. The CDR3, as DNA: TGCAGTGCTAGCTTAGGGGGCGCGGCCGGGGCCAACGTCCTGACTTTC. It is translated as CSASLGGAAGANVLTF.

The CDR3 spells CASRGTNSKANIQYF. Written as DNA, the CDR3 is TGTGCCAGCAGGGGGACTAACTCAAAGGCAAACATTCAGTACTTC. The chain carries TRBV2 and TRBJ2-4; 7 bases match TRBD2. Unmatched junction bases numbered 11, after V lost 6 bases and J lost 6 bases. Germline lookup yields CDR1 SNHLY and CDR2 FYNNEI. The CDR3 has 15 residues.